The entry that follows covers one TCR beta chain sequence. The sample originates from a study of monozygotic twins with inflammatory bowel disease. UMIs containing a 6-nucleotide sample barcode were added via template switching. TCRdb reworked the 5' RACE reads into one entry per CDR3 protein, no DNA. This table holds a few hundred thousand distinct CDR3 sequences. CDR1 is SGHRS and CDR2 is YFSETQ in the germline V gene. This CDR3 contains 17 residues. Each donor had 2.5 ml of blood drawn. After skipping T cell sorting, the authors isolated total RNA from whole blood. This receptor was obtained from a human donor with ulcerative colitis or Crohn's disease, or a healthy co-twin of an affected twin (not recorded which). The chain carries TRBV5-1 and TRBJ1-6. Sequenced sample: blood. CDR3: CASSQNSAVGNSSPLHF.